This T cell receptor beta chain derives from a study of blood T cell repertoires in COVID-19. Sequencing used immunoSEQ multiplex PCR; TCRdb keeps in-frame clones, though not all of them. The sample yields some 13,000 clones, 73% seen once. Germline assignment: CDR1 SGHRS and CDR2 YFSETQ. The CDR3 covers 15 residues. Trimming cost V 6 bases and J 0 bases; bases outside gene matches: 4. The sequence was collected from a human donor in a cohort sampled during active COVID-19. This chain joins TRBV5-1 and TRBJ2-2; 8 nucleotides match TRBD1. The sequencing sample was made of peripheral blood. CDR3 bases: TGCGCCAGCACCCAGACAGGGGCGAACACCGGGGAGCTGTTTTTT. As protein: CASTQTGANTGELFF. Complete variable domain (other parts from reference TRBV5-1 and TRBJ2-2): KAGVTQTPRYLIKTRGQQVTLSCSPISGHRSVSWYQQTPGQGLQFLFEYFSETQRNKGNFPGRFSGRQFSNSRSEMNVSTLELGDSALYLCASTQTGANTGELFFGEGSRLTVL.